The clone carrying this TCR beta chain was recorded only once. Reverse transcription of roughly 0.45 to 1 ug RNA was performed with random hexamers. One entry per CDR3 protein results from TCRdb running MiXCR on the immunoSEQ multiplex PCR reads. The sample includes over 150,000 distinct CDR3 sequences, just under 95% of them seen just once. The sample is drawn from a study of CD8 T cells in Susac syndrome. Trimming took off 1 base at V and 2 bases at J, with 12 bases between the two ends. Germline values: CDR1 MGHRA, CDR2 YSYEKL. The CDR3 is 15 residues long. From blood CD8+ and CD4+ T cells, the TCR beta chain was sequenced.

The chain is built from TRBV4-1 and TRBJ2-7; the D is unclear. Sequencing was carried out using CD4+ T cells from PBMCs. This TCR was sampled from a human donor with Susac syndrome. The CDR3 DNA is TGCGCCAGCAGCCAAGTCCGCCTAACGACCTACGAGCAGTACTTC. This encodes CASSQVRLTTYEQYF.